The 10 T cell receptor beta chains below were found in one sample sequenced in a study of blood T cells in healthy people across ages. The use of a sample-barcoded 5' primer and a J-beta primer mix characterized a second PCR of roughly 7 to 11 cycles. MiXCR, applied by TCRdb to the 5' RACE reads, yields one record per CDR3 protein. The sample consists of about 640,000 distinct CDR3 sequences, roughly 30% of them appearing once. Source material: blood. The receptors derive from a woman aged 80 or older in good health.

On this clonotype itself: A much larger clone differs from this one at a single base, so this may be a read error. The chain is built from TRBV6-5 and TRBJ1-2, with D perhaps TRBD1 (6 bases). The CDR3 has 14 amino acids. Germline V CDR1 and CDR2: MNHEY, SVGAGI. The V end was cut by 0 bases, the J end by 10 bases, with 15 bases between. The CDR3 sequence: CASSYSSRGGDYTF. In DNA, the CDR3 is TGTGCCAGCAGTTACTCCAGCAGAGGGGGTGACTACACCTTC.

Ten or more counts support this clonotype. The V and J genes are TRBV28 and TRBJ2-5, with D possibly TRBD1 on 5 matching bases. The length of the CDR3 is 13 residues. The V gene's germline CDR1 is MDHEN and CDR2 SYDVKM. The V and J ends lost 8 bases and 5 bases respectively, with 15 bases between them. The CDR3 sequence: CASDQAGKETQYF. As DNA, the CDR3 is TGTGCCAGCGATCAGGCAGGGAAGGAGACCCAGTACTTC.

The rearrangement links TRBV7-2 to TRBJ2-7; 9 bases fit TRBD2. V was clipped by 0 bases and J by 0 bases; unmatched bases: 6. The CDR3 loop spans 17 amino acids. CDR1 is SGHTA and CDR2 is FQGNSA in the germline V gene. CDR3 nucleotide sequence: TGTGCCAGCAGCTTAGCGCTGGCTAGCGGGGACTCCTACGAGCAGTACTTC. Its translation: CASSLALASGDSYEQYF.

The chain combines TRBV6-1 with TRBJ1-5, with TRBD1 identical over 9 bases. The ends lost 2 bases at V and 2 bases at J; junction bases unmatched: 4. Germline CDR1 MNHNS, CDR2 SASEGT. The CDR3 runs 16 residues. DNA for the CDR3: TGTGCCAGCAGTGAAACAGGGGGCGCTGGCAATCAGCCCCAGCATTTT. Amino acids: CASSETGGAGNQPQHF.

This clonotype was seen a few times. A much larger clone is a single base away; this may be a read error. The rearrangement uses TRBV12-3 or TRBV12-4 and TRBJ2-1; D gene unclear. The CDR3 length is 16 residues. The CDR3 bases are TGTGCCAGCAGTCCCTATTCGTTCCTAAACTACAGTGAGCAGTTCTTC. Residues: CASSPYSFLNYSEQFF.

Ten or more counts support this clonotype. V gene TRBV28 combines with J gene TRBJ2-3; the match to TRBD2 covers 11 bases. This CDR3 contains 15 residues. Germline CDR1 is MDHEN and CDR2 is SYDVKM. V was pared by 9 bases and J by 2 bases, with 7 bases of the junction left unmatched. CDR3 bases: TGTGCCAGTAAACTAGCGGGGGACGTCACAGATACGCAGTATTTT. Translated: CASKLAGDVTDTQYF.

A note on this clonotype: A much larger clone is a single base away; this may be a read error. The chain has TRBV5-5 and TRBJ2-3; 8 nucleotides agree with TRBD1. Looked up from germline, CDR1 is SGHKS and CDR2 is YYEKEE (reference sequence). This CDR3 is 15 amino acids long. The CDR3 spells CASSLVGQGADAQYF. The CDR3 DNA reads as TGTGCCAGCAGCTTGGTAGGACAGGGTGCAGATGCGCAGTATTTT. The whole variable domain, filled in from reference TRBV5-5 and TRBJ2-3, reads DAGVTQSPTHLIKTRGQQVTLRCSPISGHKSVSWYQQVLGQGPQFIFQYYEKEERGRGNFPDRFSARQFPNYSSELNVNALLLGDSALYLCASSLVGQGADAQYFGPGTRLTVL.

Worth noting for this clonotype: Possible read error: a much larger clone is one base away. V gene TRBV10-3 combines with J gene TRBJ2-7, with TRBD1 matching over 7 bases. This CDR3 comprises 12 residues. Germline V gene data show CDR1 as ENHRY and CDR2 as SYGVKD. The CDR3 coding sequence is TGTGCCGTCAGCAGACAGGGATACGAGCAGTACTTC. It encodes CAVSRQGYEQYF.

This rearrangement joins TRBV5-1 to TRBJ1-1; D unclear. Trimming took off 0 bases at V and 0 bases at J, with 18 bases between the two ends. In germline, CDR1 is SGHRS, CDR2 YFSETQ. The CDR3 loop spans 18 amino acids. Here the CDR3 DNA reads TGCGCCAGCAGCTTGGAGCCCCGGGCCCCACGGATGAACACTGAAGCTTTCTTT. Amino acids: CASSLEPRAPRMNTEAFF. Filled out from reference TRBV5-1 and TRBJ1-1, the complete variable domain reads KAGVTQTPRYLIKTRGQQVTLSCSPISGHRSVSWYQQTPGQGLQFLFEYFSETQRNKGNFPGRFSGRQFSNSRSEMNVSTLELGDSALYLCASSLEPRAPRMNTEAFFGQGTRLTVV.

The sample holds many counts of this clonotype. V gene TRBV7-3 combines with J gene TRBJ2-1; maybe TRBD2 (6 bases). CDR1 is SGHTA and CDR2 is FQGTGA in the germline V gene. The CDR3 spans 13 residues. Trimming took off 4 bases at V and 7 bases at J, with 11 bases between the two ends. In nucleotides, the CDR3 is TGTGCCAGCAGCTATGGGACTGCTAATGAGCAGTTCTTC. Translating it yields CASSYGTANEQFF.